This TCR beta chain was observed in a study of OX40 agonist ivuxolimab in advanced cancers. This CDR3 has 10 amino acids. The ends were cut back, 10 bases at V and 5 bases at J, with 9 bases in the middle. Germline CDR1 is ENHRY and CDR2 is SYGVKD. Assay: immunoSEQ multiplex PCR; the TCRdb copy retains only in-frame clones and omits some. The repertoire has 55,000 to 65,000 clones, 80% to 90% of them found once; the top ten carry about 0.76%. The source material was CD4+ or CD8+ T cells sorted from blood, sampled in a trial of the OX40 agonist ivuxolimab. This receptor was identified in an adult with an advanced solid tumor such as melanoma, head and neck, liver or kidney cancer. The chain links TRBV10-3 to TRBJ2-7; D possibly corresponds to TRBD1 (5 bases). This CDR3 is CATPRDEQYF. CDR3 nucleotides: TGTGCCACCCCCAGGGACGAGCAGTACTTC.